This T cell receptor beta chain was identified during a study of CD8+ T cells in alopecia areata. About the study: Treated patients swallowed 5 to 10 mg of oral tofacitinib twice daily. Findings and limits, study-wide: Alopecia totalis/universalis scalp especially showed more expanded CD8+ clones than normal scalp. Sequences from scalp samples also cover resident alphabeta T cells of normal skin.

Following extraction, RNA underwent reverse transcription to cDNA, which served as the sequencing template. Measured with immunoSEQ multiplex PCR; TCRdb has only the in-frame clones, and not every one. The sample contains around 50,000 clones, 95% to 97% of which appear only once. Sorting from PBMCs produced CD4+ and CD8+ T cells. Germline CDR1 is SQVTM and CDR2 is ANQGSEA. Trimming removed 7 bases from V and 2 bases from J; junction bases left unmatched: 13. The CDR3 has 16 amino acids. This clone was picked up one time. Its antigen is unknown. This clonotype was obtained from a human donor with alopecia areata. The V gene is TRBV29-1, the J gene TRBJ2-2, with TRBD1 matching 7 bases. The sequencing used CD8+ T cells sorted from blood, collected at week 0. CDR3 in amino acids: CSATSRDRENTGELFF. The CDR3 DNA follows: TGCAGCGCAACGAGCCGGGACAGAGAAAACACCGGGGAGCTGTTTTTT.